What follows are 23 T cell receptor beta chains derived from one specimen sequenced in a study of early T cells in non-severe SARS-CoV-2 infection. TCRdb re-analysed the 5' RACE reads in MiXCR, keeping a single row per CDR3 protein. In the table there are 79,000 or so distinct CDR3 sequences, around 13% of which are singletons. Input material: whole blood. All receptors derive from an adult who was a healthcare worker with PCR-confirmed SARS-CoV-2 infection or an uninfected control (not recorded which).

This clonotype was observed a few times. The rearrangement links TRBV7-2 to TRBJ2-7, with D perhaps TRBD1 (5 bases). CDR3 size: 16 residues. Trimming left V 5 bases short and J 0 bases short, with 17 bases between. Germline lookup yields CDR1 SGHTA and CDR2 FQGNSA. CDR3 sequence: CASSTTQGPLSYEQYF. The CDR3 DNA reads TGTGCCAGCAGCACGACCCAGGGTCCCCTCTCCTACGAGCAGTACTTC.

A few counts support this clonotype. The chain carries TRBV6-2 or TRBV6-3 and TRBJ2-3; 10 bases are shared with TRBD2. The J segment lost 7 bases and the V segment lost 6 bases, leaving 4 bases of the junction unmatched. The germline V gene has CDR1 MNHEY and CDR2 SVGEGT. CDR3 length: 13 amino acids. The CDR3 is CASSSGLANTQYF. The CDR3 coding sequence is TGTGCCAGCAGCTCGGGACTAGCGAATACGCAGTATTTT.

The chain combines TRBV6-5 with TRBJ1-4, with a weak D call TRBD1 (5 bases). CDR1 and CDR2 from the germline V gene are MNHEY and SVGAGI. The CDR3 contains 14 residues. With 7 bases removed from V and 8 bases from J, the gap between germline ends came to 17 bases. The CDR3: CASKQGQGWEKLFF. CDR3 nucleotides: TGTGCCAGCAAGCAAGGGCAGGGTTGGGAAAAACTGTTTTTT.

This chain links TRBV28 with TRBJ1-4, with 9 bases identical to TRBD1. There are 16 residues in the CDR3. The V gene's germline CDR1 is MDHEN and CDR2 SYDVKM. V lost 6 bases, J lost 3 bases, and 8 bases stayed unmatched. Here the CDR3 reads CASSAGQGLANEKLFF. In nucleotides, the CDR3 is TGTGCCAGCAGCGCGGGACAGGGATTGGCTAATGAAAAACTGTTTTTT.

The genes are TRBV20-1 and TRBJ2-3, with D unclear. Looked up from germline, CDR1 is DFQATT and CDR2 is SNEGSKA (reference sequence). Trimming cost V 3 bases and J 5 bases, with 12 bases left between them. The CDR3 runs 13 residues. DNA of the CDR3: TGCAGTGCTAGTGGAGTAGCTAGAGATACGCAGTATTTT. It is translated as CSASGVARDTQYF.

CDR3: CSVEDIAGLLTDTQYF. In DNA, the CDR3 is TGCAGCGTTGAAGATATAGCGGGGCTCCTCACAGATACGCAGTATTTT. This chain uses TRBV29-1 with TRBJ2-3, with 8 positions matching TRBD2. V lost 0 bases to trimming and J lost 2 bases; unmatched junction nucleotides: 7. The CDR3 is 16 residues long. In germline, CDR1 is SQVTM, CDR2 ANQGSEA.

CDR3 DNA sequence: TGTGCCAGTAGTATAGTTGGAACAGTCAGCGCCCAGTACTTC. It yields the protein CASSIVGTVSAQYF. The rearrangement links TRBV19 to TRBJ2-5; D call uncertain. CDR3 length: 14 residues. Germline V gene data show CDR1 as LNHDA and CDR2 as SQIVND (reference sequence). Trimming shortened V by 1 base and J by 9 bases, and 15 bases separated the two germline ends.

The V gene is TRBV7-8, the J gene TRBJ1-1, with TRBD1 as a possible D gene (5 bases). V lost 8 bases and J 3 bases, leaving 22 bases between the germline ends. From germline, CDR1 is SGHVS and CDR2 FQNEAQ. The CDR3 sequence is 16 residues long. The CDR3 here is CASRSLGNQGDTEAFF. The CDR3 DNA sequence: TGTGCCAGCCGCAGCTTAGGGAATCAGGGAGACACTGAAGCTTTCTTT.

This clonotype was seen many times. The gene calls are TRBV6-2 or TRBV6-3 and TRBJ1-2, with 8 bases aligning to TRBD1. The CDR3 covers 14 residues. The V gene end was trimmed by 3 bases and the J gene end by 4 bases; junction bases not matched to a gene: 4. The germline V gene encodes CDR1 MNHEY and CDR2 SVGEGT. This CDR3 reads CASSYTGTGYGYTF. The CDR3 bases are TGTGCCAGCAGTTATACCGGGACAGGCTATGGCTACACCTTC.

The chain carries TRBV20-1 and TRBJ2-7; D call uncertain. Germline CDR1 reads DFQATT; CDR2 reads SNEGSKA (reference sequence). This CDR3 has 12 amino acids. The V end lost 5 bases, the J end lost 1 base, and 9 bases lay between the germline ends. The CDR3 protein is CSAPTESYEQYF. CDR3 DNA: TGCAGTGCTCCGACTGAGTCCTACGAGCAGTACTTC.

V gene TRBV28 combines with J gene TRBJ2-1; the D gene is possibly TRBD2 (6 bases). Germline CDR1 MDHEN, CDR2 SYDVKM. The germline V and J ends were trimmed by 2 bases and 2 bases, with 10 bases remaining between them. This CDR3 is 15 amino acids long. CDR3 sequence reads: CASSLLAGPYNEQFF. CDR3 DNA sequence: TGTGCCAGCAGTTTACTCGCGGGGCCCTACAATGAGCAGTTCTTC.

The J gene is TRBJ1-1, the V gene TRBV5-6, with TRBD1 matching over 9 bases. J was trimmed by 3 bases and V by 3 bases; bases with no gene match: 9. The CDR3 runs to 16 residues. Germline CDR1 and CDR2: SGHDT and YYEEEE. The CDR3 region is CASSSQGTGRDTEAFF. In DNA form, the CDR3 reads TGTGCCAGCAGCTCCCAAGGGACAGGGAGGGACACTGAAGCTTTCTTT.

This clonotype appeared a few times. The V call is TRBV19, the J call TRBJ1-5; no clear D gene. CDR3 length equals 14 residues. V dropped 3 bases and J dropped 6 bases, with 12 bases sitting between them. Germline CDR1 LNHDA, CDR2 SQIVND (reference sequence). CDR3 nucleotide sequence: TGTGCCAGTAGTATGAGGGAAGTTGGTCAGCCCCAGCATTTT. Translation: CASSMREVGQPQHF.

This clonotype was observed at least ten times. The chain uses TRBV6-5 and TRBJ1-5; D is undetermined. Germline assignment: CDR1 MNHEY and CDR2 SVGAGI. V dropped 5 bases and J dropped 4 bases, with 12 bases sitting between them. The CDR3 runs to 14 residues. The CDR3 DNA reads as TGTGCCAGCAGTAGCAGACGGCAGAATCAGCCCCAGCATTTT. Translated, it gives CASSSRRQNQPQHF.

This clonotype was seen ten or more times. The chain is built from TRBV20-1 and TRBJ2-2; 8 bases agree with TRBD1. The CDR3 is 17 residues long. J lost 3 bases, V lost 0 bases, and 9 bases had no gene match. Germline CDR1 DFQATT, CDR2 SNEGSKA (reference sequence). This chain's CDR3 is CSARDPDQGAYTGELFF. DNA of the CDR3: TGCAGTGCTAGAGATCCAGATCAGGGGGCTTACACCGGGGAGCTGTTTTTT.

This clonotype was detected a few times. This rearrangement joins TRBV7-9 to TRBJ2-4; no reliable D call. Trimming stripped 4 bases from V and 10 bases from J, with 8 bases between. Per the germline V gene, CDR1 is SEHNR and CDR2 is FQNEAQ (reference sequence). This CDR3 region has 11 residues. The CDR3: CASSSDLIQYF. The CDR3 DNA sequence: TGTGCCAGCAGCTCGGACCTTATTCAGTACTTC.

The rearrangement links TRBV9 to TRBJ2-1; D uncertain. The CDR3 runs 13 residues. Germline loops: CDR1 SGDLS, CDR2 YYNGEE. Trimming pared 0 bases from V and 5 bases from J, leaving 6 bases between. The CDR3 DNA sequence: TGTGCCAGCAGCGTAGCCCTCAACAATGAGCAGTTCTTC. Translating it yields CASSVALNNEQFF.

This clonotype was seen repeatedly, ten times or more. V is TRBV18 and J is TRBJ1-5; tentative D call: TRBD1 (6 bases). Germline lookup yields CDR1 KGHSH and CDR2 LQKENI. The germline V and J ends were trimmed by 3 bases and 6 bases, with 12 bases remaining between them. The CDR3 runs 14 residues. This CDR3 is CASSPGTKSQPQHF. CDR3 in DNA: TGTGCCAGCTCACCCGGGACAAAATCTCAGCCCCAGCATTTT. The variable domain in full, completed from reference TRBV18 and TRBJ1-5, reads NAGVMQNPRHLVRRRGQEARLRCSPMKGHSHVYWYRQLPEEGLKFMVYLQKENIIDESGMPKERFSAEFPKEGPSILRIQQVVRGDSAAYFCASSPGTKSQPQHFGDGTRLSIL.

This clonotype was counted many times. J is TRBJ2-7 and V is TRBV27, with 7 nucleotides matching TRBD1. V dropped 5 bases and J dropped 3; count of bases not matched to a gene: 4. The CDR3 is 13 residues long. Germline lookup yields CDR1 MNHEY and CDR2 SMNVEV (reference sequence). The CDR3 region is CASSGGTVYEQYF. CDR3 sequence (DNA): TGTGCCAGCAGTGGTGGGACAGTCTACGAGCAGTACTTC.

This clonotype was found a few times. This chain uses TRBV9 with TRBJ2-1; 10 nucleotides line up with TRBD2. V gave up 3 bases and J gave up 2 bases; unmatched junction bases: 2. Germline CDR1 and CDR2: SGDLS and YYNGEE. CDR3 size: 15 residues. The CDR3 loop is CASSAAGGPYNEQFF. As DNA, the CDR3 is TGTGCCAGCAGCGCAGCGGGAGGGCCCTACAATGAGCAGTTCTTC.

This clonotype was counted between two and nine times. For the CDR3, the DNA is TGTGCCAGCAGTCGTCCCCAGACTGAAGCTTTCTTT. Translation gives CASSRPQTEAFF. V is TRBV28 and J is TRBJ1-1, with unresolved D. Germline CDR1 reads MDHEN; CDR2 reads SYDVKM. This CDR3 has 12 amino acids. V dropped 5 bases and J dropped 5 bases, with 9 bases sitting between them.

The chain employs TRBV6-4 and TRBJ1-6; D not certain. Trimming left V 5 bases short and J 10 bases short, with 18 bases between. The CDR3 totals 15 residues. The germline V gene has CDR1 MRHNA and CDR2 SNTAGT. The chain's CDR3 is CASSPPVIIGSPLHF. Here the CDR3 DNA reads TGTGCCAGCAGTCCCCCTGTAATTATCGGGTCACCCCTCCACTTT.

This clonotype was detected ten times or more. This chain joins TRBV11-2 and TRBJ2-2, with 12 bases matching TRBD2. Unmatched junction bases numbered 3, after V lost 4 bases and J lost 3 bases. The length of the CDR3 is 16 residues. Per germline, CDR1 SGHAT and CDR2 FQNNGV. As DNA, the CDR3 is TGTGCCAGCAGCTCCGGGACTAGCGGGTACACCGGGGAGCTGTTTTTT. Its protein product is CASSSGTSGYTGELFF.